This T cell receptor beta chain was profiled in a study of blood T cell repertoires in COVID-19 (dated by TCRdb to about 2020). For the wider study: The collaborator samples originated in the United States, Italy and Spain and spanned the acute and convalescent phases of COVID-19. The prospective study material was composed of cDNA or gDNA derived from T cells, B-cell-depleted T cells, or PBMCs. Deeply sampled blood TCRbeta repertoires from subjects exposed to, actively infected with, or recovered from COVID-19 were included in the dataset. The repertoires were released in a freely available public database meant as a resource for research on the immune response to SARS-CoV-2. Samples came from the ongoing ImmuneRACE study (first 160 participants) plus 1,254 subjects from 6 global collaborators. A de-identified subject ID, COVID-19 status, age in years and sex were almost always included in the sample metadata. HLA class I and class II types, where available, came from metadata supplied by the sample provider rather than from assay-based typing. Overall study results and their limits: The amount of clinical and demographic metadata varied by source and participant and was provided uncurated.

This clone was detected only once. It lacks a known antigen. Per-base quality was not reported, and no clone a single base away is much larger than it. In the germline V gene, CDR1 corresponds to SGHVS and CDR2 to FNYEAQ. V loses 7 bases at its end and J loses 5 bases; junction bases beyond the gene matches: 9. Including cysteine and phenylalanine, the CDR3 has 14 amino acids. Of the read, only the CDR3 DNA is kept; its 42 bases are in frame from base 1. TCRbeta CDR3 regions were amplified from genomic DNA using the immunoSEQ Assay, a bias-controlled multiplex PCR. The original pipeline was this. The number of nucleated cells in each sample was estimated from the amplification of reference gene primers within the assay. To quantify the absolute abundance of each unique TCRbeta CDR3 rearrangement, sequence reads were collapsed and filtered. For each sample, productive Simpson clonality was calculated by taking the square root of Simpson's diversity index across productive rearrangements. As stored in TCRdb, this immuneACCESS dataset retains in-frame rearrangements with V and J assigned. A fraction of the clones does not appear; measured against another copy, unresolved V genes explain less than half of the discrepancy, and the remainder lacks a known reason. V and J calls and clone size are copied from that table; D and trimming were computed from the DNA. The sample table contains approximately 250,000 clones; only one count was recorded for 85% to 90% of them. 4.1% of the sample goes to the ten largest clones.

Participants in the prospective study were aged about 18 to 95 years, lived in some 24 United States geographic areas, and enrolled through a virtual design. In the prospective study, participants were assigned to cohorts based on the clinical history participants reported in a screening survey and a study questionnaire. In the prospective study, mobile phlebotomists collected whole blood, serum and a nasopharyngeal or oropharyngeal swab from each participant. Prospective study participants could optionally give additional blood draws and questionnaires over an approximately two-month period. Blood samples from the prospective study were shipped frozen or at room temperature prior to DNA extraction.

The receptor's source is a woman younger than 45 with acute COVID-19. The chain is made from TRBV7-6 and TRBJ2-3; TRBD2 matches 7 bases in the middle. Sequencing used PBMCs or T cells enriched from blood (not recorded which). The CDR3 in this case is CASTRGGGIDTQYF. The sequenced DNA: TGTGCCAGCACTCGCGGGGGAGGGATAGATACGCAGTATTTT.